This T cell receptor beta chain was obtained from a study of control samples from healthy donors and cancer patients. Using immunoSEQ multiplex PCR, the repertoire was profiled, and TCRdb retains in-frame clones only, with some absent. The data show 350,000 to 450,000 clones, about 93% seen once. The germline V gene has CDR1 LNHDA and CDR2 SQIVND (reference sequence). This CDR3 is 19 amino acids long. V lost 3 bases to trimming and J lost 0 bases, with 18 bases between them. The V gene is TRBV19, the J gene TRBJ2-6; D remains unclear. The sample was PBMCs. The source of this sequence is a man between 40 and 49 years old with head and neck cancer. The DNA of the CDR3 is TGTGCCAGTAGTATTAGCTTCAGTCGGCAGTACTCTGGGGCCAACGTCCTGACTTTC. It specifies CASSISFSRQYSGANVLTF.